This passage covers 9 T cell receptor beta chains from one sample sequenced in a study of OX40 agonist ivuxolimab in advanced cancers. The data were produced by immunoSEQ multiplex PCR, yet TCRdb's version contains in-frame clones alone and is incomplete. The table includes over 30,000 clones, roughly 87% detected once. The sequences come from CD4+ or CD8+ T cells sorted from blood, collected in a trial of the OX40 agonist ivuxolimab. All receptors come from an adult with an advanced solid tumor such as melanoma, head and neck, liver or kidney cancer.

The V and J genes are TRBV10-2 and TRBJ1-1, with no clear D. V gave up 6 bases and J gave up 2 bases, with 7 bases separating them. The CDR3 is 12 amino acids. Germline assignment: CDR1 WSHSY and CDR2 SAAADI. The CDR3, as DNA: TGCGCCAGCAGCCGGGGAAACACTGAAGCTTTCTTT. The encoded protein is CASSRGNTEAFF.

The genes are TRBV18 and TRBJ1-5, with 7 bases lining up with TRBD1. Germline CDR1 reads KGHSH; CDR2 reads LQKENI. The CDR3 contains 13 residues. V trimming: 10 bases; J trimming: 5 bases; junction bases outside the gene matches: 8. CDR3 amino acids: CATTPDRDQPQHF. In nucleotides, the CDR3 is TGTGCCACCACCCCCGACAGGGATCAGCCCCAGCATTTT.

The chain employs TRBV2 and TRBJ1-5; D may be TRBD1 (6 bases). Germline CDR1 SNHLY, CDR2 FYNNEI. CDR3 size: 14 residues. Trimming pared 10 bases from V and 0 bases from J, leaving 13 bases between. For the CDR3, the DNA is TGTGCCACCGGGGGGCCAGTTAGCAATCAGCCCCAGCATTTT. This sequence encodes CATGGPVSNQPQHF.

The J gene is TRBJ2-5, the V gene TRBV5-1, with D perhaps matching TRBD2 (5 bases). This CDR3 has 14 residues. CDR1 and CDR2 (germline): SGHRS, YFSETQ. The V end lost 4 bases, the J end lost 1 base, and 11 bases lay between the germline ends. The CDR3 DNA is TGCGCCAGCAGCCTCGAGCGGACCCAAGAGACCCAGTACTTC. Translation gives CASSLERTQETQYF. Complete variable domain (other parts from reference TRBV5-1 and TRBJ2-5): KAGVTQTPRYLIKTRGQQVTLSCSPISGHRSVSWYQQTPGQGLQFLFEYFSETQRNKGNFPGRFSGRQFSNSRSEMNVSTLELGDSALYLCASSLERTQETQYFGPGTRLLVL.

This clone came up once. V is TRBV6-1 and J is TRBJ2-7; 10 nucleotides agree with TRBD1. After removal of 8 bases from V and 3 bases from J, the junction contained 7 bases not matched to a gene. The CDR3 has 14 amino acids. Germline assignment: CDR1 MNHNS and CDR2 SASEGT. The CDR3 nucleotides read TGTGCCAGCTTTAGGGACAGGGGCATCTACGAGCAGTACTTC. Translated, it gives CASFRDRGIYEQYF.

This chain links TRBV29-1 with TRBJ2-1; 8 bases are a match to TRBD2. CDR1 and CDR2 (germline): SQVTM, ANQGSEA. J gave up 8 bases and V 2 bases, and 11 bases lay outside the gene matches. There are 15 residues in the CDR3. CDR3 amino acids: CSVELPASGSYEQFF. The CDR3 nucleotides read TGCAGCGTTGAACTTCCGGCCAGCGGGAGCTATGAGCAGTTCTTC.

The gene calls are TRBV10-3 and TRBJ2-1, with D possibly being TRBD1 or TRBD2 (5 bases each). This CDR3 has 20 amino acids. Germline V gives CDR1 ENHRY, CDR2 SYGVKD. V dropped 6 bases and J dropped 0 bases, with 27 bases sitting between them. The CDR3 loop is CAISLSSLDSLTSSYNEQFF. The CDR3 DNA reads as TGTGCCATCAGCCTCTCTTCACTAGACAGCTTGACGAGCTCCTACAATGAGCAGTTCTTC.

This CDR3 reads CASSPIGAELTLSLAEAFF. The CDR3, as DNA: TGTGCCAGCAGCCCTATCGGGGCCGAACTCACCCTCTCCTTGGCTGAAGCTTTCTTT. V is TRBV27 and J is TRBJ1-1; a weak D match, TRBD1 (5 bases). The CDR3 contains 19 residues. In germline, CDR1 is MNHEY, CDR2 SMNVEV (reference sequence). V lost 6 bases to trimming and J lost 6 bases, with 32 bases between them.

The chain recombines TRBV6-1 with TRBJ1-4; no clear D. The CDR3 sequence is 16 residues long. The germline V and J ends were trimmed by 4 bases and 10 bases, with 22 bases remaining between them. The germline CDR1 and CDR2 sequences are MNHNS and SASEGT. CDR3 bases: TGTGCCAGCAGTGTCACCAGGACGGACTCTTACGGAAAACTGTTTTTT. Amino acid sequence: CASSVTRTDSYGKLFF.